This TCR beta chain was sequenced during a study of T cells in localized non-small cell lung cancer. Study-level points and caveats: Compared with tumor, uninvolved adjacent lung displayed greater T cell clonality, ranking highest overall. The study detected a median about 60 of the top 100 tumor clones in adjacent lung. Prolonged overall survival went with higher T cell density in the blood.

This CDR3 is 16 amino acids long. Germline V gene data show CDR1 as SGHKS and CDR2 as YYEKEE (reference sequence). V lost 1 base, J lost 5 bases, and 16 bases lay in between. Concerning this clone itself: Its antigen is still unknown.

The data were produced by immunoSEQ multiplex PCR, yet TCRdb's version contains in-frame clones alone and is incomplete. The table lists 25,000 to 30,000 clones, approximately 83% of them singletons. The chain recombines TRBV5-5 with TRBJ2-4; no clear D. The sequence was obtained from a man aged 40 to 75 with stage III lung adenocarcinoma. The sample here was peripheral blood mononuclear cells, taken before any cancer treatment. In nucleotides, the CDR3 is TGTGCCAGCAGCTTGTTTGGCTACCGGTCGGAAAACATTCAGTACTTC. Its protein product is CASSLFGYRSENIQYF.